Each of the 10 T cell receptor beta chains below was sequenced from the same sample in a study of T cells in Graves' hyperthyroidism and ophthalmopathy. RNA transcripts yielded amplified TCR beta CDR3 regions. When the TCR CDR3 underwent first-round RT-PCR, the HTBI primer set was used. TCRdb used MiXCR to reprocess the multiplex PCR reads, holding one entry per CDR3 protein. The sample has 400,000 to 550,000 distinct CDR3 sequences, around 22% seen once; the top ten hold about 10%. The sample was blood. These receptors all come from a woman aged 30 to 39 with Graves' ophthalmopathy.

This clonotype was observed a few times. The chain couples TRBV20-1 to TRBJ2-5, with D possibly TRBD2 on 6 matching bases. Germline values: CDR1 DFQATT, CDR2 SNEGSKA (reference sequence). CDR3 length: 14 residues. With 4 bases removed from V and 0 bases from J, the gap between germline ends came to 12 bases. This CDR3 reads CSATRGSYQETQYF. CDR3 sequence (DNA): TGCAGTGCTACCCGGGGGTCCTACCAAGAGACCCAGTACTTC.

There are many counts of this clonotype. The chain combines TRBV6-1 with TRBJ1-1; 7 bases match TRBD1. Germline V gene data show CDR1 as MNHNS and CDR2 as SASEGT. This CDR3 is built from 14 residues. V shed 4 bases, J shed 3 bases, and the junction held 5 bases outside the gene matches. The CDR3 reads CASSGGGQHTEAFF. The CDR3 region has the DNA TGTGCCAGCAGTGGGGGGGGACAGCACACTGAAGCTTTCTTT.

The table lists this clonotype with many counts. The CDR3 nucleotides read TGTGCCAGCAGTGGTCAAGCGGGGGACAATAAGTACGAGCAGTACTTC. Its protein product is CASSGQAGDNKYEQYF. The genes are TRBV25-1 and TRBJ2-7; 8 bases align to TRBD2. CDR1 MGHDK and CDR2 SYGVNS come from the germline V gene. V trimming: 4 bases; J trimming: 4 bases; junction bases outside the gene matches: 12. The length of the CDR3 is 16 residues.

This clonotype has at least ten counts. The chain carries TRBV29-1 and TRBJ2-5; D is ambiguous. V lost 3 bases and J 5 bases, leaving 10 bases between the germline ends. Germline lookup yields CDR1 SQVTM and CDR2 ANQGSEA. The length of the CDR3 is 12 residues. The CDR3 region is CSVDGFVETQYF. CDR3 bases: TGCAGCGTTGACGGGTTCGTTGAGACCCAGTACTTC. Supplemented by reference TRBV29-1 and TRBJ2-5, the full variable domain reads SAVISQKPSRDICQRGTSLTIQCQVDSQVTMMFWYRQQPGQSLTLIATANQGSEATYESGFVIDKFPISRPNLTFSTLTVSNMSPEDSSIYLCSVDGFVETQYFGPGTRLLVL.

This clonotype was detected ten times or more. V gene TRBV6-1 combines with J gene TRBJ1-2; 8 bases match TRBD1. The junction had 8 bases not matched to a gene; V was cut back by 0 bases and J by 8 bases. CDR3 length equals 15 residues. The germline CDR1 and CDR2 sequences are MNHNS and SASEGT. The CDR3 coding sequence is TGTGCCAGCAGTGAAGCGGCAGGGGGCATAAAGGGCTACACCTTC. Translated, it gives CASSEAAGGIKGYTF.

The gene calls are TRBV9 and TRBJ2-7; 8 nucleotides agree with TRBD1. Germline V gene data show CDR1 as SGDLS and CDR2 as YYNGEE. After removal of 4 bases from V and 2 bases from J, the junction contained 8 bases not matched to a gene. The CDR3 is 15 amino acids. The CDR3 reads CASSPGGTGTYEQYF. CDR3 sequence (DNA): TGTGCCAGCAGCCCAGGCGGGACAGGCACCTACGAGCAGTACTTC.

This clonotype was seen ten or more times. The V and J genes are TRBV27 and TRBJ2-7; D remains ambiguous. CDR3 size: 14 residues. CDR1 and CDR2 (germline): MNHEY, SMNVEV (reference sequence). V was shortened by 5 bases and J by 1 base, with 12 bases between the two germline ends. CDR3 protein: CASSPQIRSYEQYF. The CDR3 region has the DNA TGTGCCAGCAGTCCTCAAATTAGGTCCTACGAGCAGTACTTC.

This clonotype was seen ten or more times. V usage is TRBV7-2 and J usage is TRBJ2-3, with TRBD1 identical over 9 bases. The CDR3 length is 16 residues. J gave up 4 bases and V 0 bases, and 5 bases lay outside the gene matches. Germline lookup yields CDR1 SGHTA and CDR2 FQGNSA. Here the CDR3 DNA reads TGTGCCAGCAGCTTAGCGGGACAGGGTTATTCAGATACGCAGTATTTT. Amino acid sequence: CASSLAGQGYSDTQYF. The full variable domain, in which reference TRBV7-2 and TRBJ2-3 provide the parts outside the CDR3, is GAGVSQSPSNKVTEKGKDVELRCDPISGHTALYWYRQSLGQGLEFLIYFQGNSAPDKSGLPSDRFSAERTGGSVSTLTIQRTQQEDSAVYLCASSLAGQGYSDTQYFGPGTRLTVL.

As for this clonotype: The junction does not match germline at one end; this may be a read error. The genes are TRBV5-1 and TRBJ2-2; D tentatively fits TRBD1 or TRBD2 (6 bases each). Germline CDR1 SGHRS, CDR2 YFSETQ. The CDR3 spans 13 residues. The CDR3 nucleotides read TGCGCCGCGGGACACGACAACAGCGGGGAGCTGTTTTTT. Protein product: CAAGHDNSGELFF.

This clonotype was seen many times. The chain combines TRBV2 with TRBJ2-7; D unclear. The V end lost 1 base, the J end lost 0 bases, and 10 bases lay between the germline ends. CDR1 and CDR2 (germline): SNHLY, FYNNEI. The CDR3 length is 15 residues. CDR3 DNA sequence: TGTGCCAGCAGTGAAGGGAGAAAAAGCTCCTACGAGCAGTACTTC. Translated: CASSEGRKSSYEQYF.